This TCR beta chain was sequenced during a study of blood T cell repertoires in COVID-19. Study-wide background: Italy, Spain and the United States were the sources of the convalescent and acute COVID-19 samples. Sources were T cells, B-cell-depleted T cells, or PBMCs; the material itself was cDNA or gDNA.

As originally analysed: Amplification with reference gene primers provided the estimates of nucleated cell counts. Assay: immunoSEQ multiplex PCR; the TCRdb copy retains only in-frame clones and omits some. V and J calls and clone size are as listed in that table; D and trimming were resolved from the DNA. This sample has fewer than 350,000 clones; approximately 86% occur once, and the top ten carry about 1.9%. The germline CDR1 and CDR2 sequences are SGHRS and YFSETQ. Trimming took off 0 bases at V and 10 bases at J, with 14 bases between the two ends. The CDR3 length is 13 residues. The origin of this receptor is a woman aged 25 to 39 who had recovered from COVID-19. This rearrangement joins TRBV5-1 to TRBJ2-7, with D tentatively TRBD1 (6 bases). The sequenced sample consisted of peripheral blood. In DNA form, the CDR3 reads TGCGCCAGCAGCTTGGTTCCACAGGGTTATCAGTACTTC. Amino acids: CASSLVPQGYQYF.